The clone carrying this T cell receptor beta chain was observed many times. Antigen: not known. Beta-chain TCR CDR3 regions were amplified from RNA transcripts. HTBI primers were employed in first-round RT-PCR, then a second-round multiplex PCR followed. TCRdb fed the multiplex PCR reads into MiXCR, producing one record per CDR3 protein. The sample holds about 400,000 distinct CDR3 sequences; roughly 18% are singletons and the top ten take 1.6%. The data were obtained in a study of Graves' ophthalmopathy and Graves' hyperthyroidism. Enrollment excluded any patients with other autoimmune diseases, uncontrolled infections, pregnancy or lactation. The CDR3 length is 15 residues. CDR1 is MGHRA, CDR2 YSYEKL, per germline. Between the trimmed V and J ends, which lost 5 bases and 7 bases, there was a span of 20 bases. The study, taken as a whole, reports: The study's model predicted ophthalmopathy progression at 65% to 71% sensitivity and about 72% specificity.

The chain has TRBV4-1 and TRBJ2-5, with D perhaps TRBD1 or TRBD2 (5 bases each). Material: peripheral blood. The TCR sequence derives from a woman aged 18-29 years with Graves' ophthalmopathy. The CDR3 protein is CASSAHRDPRATQYF. The CDR3 region has the DNA TGCGCCAGCAGCGCACACCGGGACCCGAGGGCGACCCAGTACTTC.